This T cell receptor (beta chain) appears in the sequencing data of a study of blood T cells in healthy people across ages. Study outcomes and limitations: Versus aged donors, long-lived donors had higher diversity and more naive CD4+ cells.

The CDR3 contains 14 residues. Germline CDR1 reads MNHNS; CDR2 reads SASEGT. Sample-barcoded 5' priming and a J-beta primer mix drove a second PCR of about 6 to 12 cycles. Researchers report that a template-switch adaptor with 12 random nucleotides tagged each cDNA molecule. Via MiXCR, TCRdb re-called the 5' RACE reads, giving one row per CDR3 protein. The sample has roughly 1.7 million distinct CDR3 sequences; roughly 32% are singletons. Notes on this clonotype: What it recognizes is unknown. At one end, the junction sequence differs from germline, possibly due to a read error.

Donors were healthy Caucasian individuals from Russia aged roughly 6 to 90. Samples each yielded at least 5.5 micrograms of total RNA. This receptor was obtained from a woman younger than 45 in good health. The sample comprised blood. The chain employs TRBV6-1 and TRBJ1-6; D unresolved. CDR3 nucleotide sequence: TGTGCCGGCAGTGAGAGCCTCTATAATTCACCCCTCCACTTT. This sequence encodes CAGSESLYNSPLHF.